Shown below are 14 T cell receptor beta chains from a single sample sequenced in a study of CD8 T cells in Susac syndrome. RNA amounts of about 0.45 to 1 ug underwent reverse transcription with random hexamers. TCRdb analysed the immunoSEQ multiplex PCR reads with MiXCR anew, one entry per CDR3 protein. The sample includes a few hundred thousand distinct CDR3 sequences, about 94% of them seen just once. The sample comprised CD8+ T cells from PBMCs. The receptor set was obtained from a human donor with multiple sclerosis.

V is TRBV5-6 and J is TRBJ2-1; a weak D match, TRBD2 (5 bases). V was cut by 4 bases and J by 5 bases, with 19 bases left in between. The CDR3 totals 16 residues. Germline CDR1 reads SGHDT; CDR2 reads YYEEEE. The CDR3 nucleotides are TGTGCCAGCAGCCTGGACGGAACTCGGGGAGACAATGAGCAGTTCTTC. This codes for CASSLDGTRGDNEQFF. The full variable domain, its missing parts supplied by reference TRBV5-6 and TRBJ2-1, is DAGVTQSPTHLIKTRGQQVTLRCSPKSGHDTVSWYQQALGQGPQFIFQYYEEEERQRGNFPDRFSGHQFPNYSSELNVNALLLGDSALYLCASSLDGTRGDNEQFFGPGTRLTVL.

J is TRBJ1-1 and V is TRBV6-2 or TRBV6-3; D is unclear. Trimming cost V 6 bases and J 6 bases, with 11 bases left between them. CDR1 and CDR2 (germline): MNHEY, SVGEGT. The CDR3 runs 12 residues. The CDR3 loop is CASSPGAAEAFF. The CDR3, as DNA: TGTGCCAGCAGCCCGGGAGCGGCTGAAGCTTTCTTT.

In DNA, the CDR3 is TGTGCCAGCAGCTTATTAGGGGTGAATGAGCAGTTCTTC. Translation: CASSLLGVNEQFF. The rearrangement joins TRBV5-4 to TRBJ2-1, with D possibly matching TRBD1 (5 bases). V dropped 2 bases and J dropped 7 bases, with 10 bases sitting between them. The germline gives CDR1 SGHNT, CDR2 YYREEE (reference sequence). The CDR3 sequence is 13 residues long.

The DNA for the CDR3 is TGTGCCAGCAGCTTGGGACAGCCATACAATGAGCAGTTCTTC. Protein: CASSLGQPYNEQFF. J is TRBJ2-1 and V is TRBV5-6, with D possibly TRBD1 on 5 matching bases. V lost 0 bases, J lost 4 bases, and 8 bases lay in between. The CDR3 consists of 14 residues. The germline V gene encodes CDR1 SGHDT and CDR2 YYEEEE.

The CDR3 loop reads CASSLALTGYSNQPQHF. CDR3 bases: TGTGCCAGCAGCTTAGCGCTCACAGGATATAGCAATCAGCCCCAGCATTTT. The chain recombines TRBV7-2 with TRBJ1-5; D might be TRBD1 (5 bases). The CDR3 runs to 17 residues. The V end was cut by 0 bases, the J end by 0 bases, with 12 bases between. CDR1 SGHTA and CDR2 FQGNSA come from the germline V gene.

The gene calls are TRBV29-1 and TRBJ2-1; D ambiguous. Germline values: CDR1 SQVTM, CDR2 ANQGSEA. Trimming pared 0 bases from V and 2 bases from J, leaving 14 bases between. CDR3 size: 16 residues. Here the CDR3 DNA reads TGCAGCGTTGAAGACCCCCCGGCGTTAGCCTACAATGAGCAGTTCTTC. Amino acids: CSVEDPPALAYNEQFF.

The DNA of the CDR3 is TGTGCCAGCAGCCAAGATAAATCGTGGGGGCGAGAGACCCAGTACTTC. This encodes CASSQDKSWGRETQYF. This chain links TRBV14 with TRBJ2-5; weak D call: TRBD1 (6 bases). This CDR3 has 16 residues. V gave up 0 bases and J gave up 4 bases, with 15 bases separating them. In germline, CDR1 is SGHDN, CDR2 FVKESK.

The table lists this clonotype with a count of one. V and J are TRBV2 and TRBJ1-2, with 7 bases identical to TRBD1. Germline-derived CDR1 and CDR2 are SNHLY and FYNNEI. After removal of 5 bases from V and 4 bases from J, the junction contained 22 bases not matched to a gene. The CDR3 totals 19 residues. The CDR3 DNA reads TGTGCCAGCAGTATAGTAGGGGGACAGCAACACGCCCGGGTCTATGGCTACACCTTC. It is translated as CASSIVGGQQHARVYGYTF.

This sequence joins TRBV25-1 and TRBJ1-2, with no clear D. CDR1 MGHDK and CDR2 SYGVNS come from the germline V gene. The CDR3 has 13 residues. V gave up 3 bases and J gave up 3 bases, with 8 bases separating them. CDR3 DNA: TGTGCCAGCAGTGAGGGCACCTACTATGGCTACACCTTC. It is translated as CASSEGTYYGYTF.

The chain recombines TRBV30 with TRBJ2-1; D unresolved. V lost 6 bases to trimming and J lost 7 bases, with 13 bases between them. Germline lookup yields CDR1 GTSNPN and CDR2 SVGIG (reference sequence). The CDR3 consists of 12 residues. This CDR3 reads CACRMGKNEQFF. The CDR3 bases are TGTGCCTGCCGCATGGGGAAAAATGAGCAGTTCTTC. Combining the CDR3 with reference TRBV30 and TRBJ2-1 gives the whole variable domain SQTIHQWPATLVQPVGSPLSLECTVEGTSNPNLYWYRQAAGRGLQLLFYSVGIGQISSEVPQNLSASRPQDRQFILSSKKLLLSDSGFYLCACRMGKNEQFFGPGTRLTVL.

This sequence joins TRBV19 and TRBJ1-2, with D hard to call. CDR3 length: 12 amino acids. Germline CDR1 is LNHDA and CDR2 is SQIVND (reference sequence). The germline V and J ends were trimmed by 3 bases and 5 bases, with 7 bases remaining between them. CDR3: CASSILGYGYTF. The CDR3 DNA reads as TGTGCCAGTAGTATTCTGGGTTATGGCTACACCTTC.

The V call is TRBV7-2, the J call TRBJ2-1, with no clear D. In germline, CDR1 is SGHTA, CDR2 FQGNSA. This CDR3 is 17 amino acids long. Trimming removed 4 bases at V and 5 bases at J, with 21 bases between. The CDR3 DNA sequence: TGTGCCAGCAGCTCCCCATGGATGACCGGGTCGCACAATGAGCAGTTCTTC. As protein: CASSSPWMTGSHNEQFF.

V is TRBV19 and J is TRBJ1-5; tentative D call: TRBD1 (5 bases). Germline V gene sequence: CDR1 LNHDA, CDR2 SQIVND (reference sequence). The length of the CDR3 is 13 residues. Trimming removed 5 bases at V and 2 bases at J, with 7 bases between. DNA of the CDR3: TGTGCCAGTAGTGTGACAGGCAATCAGCCCCAGCATTTT. Protein product: CASSVTGNQPQHF.

The V and J genes are TRBV19 and TRBJ1-2, with D possibly matching TRBD1 (5 bases). The V end lost 5 bases, the J end lost 3 bases, and 19 bases lay between the germline ends. CDR3 length equals 16 residues. CDR1 and CDR2 (germline): LNHDA, SQIVND (reference sequence). The CDR3 coding sequence is TGTGCCAGTAGTCTATTACCGGGGACGAGGGACTATGGCTACACCTTC. Translation gives CASSLLPGTRDYGYTF.